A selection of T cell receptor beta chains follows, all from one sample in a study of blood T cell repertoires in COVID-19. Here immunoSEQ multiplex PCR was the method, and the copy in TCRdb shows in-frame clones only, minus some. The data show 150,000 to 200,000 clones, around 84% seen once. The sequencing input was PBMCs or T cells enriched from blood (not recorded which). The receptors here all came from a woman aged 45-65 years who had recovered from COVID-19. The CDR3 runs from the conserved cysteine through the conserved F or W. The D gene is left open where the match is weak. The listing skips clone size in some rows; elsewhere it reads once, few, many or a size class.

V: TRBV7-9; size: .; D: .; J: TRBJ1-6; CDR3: CASSLDGASGSSPLHF; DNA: TGTGCCAGCAGCTTAGATGGTGCATCCGGGAGTTCACCCCTCCACTTT
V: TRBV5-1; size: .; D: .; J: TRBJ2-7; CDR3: CASSLDLAEAYEQYF; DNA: TGCGCCAGCAGCTTGGACTTAGCGGAAGCCTACGAGCAGTACTTC
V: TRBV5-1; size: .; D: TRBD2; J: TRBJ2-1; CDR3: CASSLGPSGDNEQFF; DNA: TGCGCCAGCAGCTTGGGACCTAGCGGGGACAATGAGCAGTTCTTC
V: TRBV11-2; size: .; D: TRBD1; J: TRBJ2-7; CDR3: CASSSSRGDRETF; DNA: TGTGCCAGCAGCTCAAGCCGCGGGGACAGGGAGACTTTC
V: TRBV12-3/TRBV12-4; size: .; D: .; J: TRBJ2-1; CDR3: CASRAPGFNEQFF; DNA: TGTGCCAGCAGGGCCCCGGGGTTCAATGAGCAGTTCTTC
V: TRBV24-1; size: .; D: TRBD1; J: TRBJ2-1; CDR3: CATRGQGGPYNEQFF; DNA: TGTGCCACGAGAGGACAGGGGGGACCCTACAATGAGCAGTTCTTC
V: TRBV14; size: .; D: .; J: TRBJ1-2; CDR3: CASRGSRGGYTF; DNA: TGTGCCAGCCGGGGAAGCCGGGGAGGCTACACCTTC
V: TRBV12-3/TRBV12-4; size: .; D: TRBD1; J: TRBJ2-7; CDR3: CASKQGGVGEQYF; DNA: TGTGCCAGCAAACAGGGGGGAGTTGGCGAGCAGTACTTC
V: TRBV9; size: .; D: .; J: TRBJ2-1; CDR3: CASSRGWDEQFF; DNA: TGTGCCAGCAGCAGAGGCTGGGATGAGCAGTTCTTC
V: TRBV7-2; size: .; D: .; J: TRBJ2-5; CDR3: CASSLMGRETQYF; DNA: TGTGCCAGCAGCTTGATGGGGCGAGAGACCCAGTACTTC
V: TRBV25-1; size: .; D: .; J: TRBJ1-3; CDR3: CASMNRLYHIYF; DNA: TGTGCCAGCATGAATCGACTCTACCACATATATTTT
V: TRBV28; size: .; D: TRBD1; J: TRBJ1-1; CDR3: CASNRIVGDRVAAFF; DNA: TGTGCCAGCAATCGGATAGTTGGGGACAGGGTTGCGGCTTTCTTT
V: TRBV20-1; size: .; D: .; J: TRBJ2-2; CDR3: CSASRETTNTGELFF; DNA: TGCAGTGCTAGTCGGGAGACCACGAACACCGGGGAGCTGTTTTTT
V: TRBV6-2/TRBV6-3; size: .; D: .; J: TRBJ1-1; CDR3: CASSIMNTEAFF; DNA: TGTGCCAGCAGCATAATGAACACTGAAGCTTTCTTT
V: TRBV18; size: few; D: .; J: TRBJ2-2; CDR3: CASSPVGRGTGELFF; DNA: TGTGCCAGCTCACCGGTGGGGCGAGGCACCGGGGAGCTGTTTTTT
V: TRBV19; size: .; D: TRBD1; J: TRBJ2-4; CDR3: CASSQQGTIQYF; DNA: TGTGCCAGTAGCCAACAGGGGACCATTCAGTACTTC
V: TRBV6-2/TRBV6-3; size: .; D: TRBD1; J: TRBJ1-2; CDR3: CASSRTGGGYTF; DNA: TGTGCCAGCAGCAGGACAGGGGGAGGCTACACCTTC
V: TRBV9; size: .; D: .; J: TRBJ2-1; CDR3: CASSVGGGSYNEQFF; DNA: TGTGCCAGCAGCGTAGGAGGGGGCTCCTACAATGAGCAGTTCTTC
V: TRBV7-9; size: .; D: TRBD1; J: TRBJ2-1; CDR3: CASRPLRDRGRGSGNEQFF; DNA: TGTGCCAGCAGACCCCTCCGGGACAGGGGGCGCGGGTCGGGCAATGAGCAGTTCTTC
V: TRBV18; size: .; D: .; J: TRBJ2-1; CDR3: CASSVQGGEYNEQFF; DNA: TGTGCCAGCTCAGTTCAGGGGGGCGAATACAATGAGCAGTTCTTC
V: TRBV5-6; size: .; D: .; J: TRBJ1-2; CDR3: CASSLPHRDKYTF; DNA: TGTGCCAGCAGCTTGCCTCACAGGGACAAATACACCTTC
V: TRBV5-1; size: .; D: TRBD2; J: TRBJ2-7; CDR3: CATRRGEAEQYF; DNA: TGCGCCACCCGGCGGGGGGAAGCCGAGCAGTACTTC
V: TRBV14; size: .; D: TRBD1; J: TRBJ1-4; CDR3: CASSQVRGRGEKLFF; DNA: TGTGCCAGCAGCCAAGTCAGGGGGCGCGGAGAAAAACTGTTTTTT
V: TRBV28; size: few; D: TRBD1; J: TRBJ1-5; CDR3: CASSPTGGSRQPQHF; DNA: TGTGCCAGCAGTCCGACAGGGGGATCTCGTCAGCCCCAGCATTTT
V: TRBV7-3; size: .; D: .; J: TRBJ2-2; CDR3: CASSSQGTGELFF; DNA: TGTGCCAGCAGCTCACAGGGTACCGGGGAGCTGTTTTTT
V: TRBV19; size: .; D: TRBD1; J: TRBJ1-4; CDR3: CASSALDRGRNEKLFF; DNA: TGTGCCAGCTCCGCCCTAGACAGGGGACGTAATGAAAAACTGTTTTTT
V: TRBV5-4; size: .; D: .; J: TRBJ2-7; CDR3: CASSLELSSYEQYF; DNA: TGTGCCAGCAGCTTGGAACTAAGCTCCTACGAGCAGTACTTC
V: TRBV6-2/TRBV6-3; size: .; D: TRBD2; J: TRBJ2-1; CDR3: CASSPMGSGRSYNEQFF; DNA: TGTGCCAGCAGTCCCATGGGGAGCGGGAGGTCCTACAATGAGCAGTTCTTC
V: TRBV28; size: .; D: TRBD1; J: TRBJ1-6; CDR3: CASSRQGGNSPLHF; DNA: TGTGCCAGCAGCCGACAGGGGGGTAATTCACCCCTCCACTTT
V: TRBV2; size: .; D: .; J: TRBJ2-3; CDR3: CASSEADTQYF; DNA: TGTGCCAGCAGTGAGGCCGATACGCAGTATTTT
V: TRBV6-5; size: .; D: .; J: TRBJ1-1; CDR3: CASSYTGGMNTEAFF; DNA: TGTGCCAGCAGTTACACCGGCGGAATGAACACTGAAGCTTTCTTT
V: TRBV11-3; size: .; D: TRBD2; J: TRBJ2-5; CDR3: CASSTPSGRAGETQYF; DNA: TGTGCCAGCAGCACACCTAGCGGGAGGGCCGGGGAGACCCAGTACTTC
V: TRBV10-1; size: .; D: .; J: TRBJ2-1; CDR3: CATLDCSGYNEQFF; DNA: TGCGCCACCCTAGACTGTAGCGGTTACAATGAGCAGTTCTTC
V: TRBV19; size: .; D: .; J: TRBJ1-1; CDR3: CASSKEKNTEAFF; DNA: TGTGCCAGTAGTAAGGAGAAAAACACTGAAGCTTTCTTT
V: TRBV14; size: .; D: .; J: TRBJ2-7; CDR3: CASSQGSRGSEQYF; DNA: TGTGCCAGCAGCCAAGGTAGCCGGGGTTCGGAGCAGTACTTC
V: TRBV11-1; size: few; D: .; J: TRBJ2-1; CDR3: CASSLTGNEQFF; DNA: TGTGCCAGCAGCTTAACGGGCAATGAGCAGTTCTTC
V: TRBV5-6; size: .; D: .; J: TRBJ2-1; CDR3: CASSLGGVSYNEQFF; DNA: TGTGCCAGCAGCTTAGGCGGGGTGTCCTACAATGAGCAGTTCTTC
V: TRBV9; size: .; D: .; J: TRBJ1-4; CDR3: CASSPRGGGRNEKLFF; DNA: TGTGCCAGCAGCCCTAGAGGGGGGGGCCGTAATGAAAAACTGTTTTTT
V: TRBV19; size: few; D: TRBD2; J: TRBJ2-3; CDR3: CASSRLAGKRADTQYF; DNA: TGTGCCAGTAGTCGACTAGCGGGAAAGAGGGCAGATACGCAGTATTTT
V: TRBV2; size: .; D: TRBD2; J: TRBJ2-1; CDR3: CASSELAGGKNEQFF; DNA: TGTGCCAGCAGTGAACTAGCGGGAGGGAAGAATGAGCAGTTCTTC
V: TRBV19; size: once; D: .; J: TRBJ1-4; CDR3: CASSISTTNEKLFF; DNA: TGTGCCAGTAGTATATCTACAACTAATGAAAAACTGTTTTTT
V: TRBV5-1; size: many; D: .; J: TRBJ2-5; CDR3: CASSLARRQETQYF; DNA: TGCGCCAGCAGCTTGGCCCGGAGACAAGAGACCCAGTACTTC
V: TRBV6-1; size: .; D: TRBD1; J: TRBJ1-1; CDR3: CASSEGQVNTEAFF; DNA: TGTGCCAGCAGCGAAGGACAGGTGAACACTGAAGCTTTCTTT